This TCR beta chain was found in a study of T cells after yellow fever vaccination. TCRdb called the 5' RACE reads again in MiXCR, with one record for every CDR3 protein. The sample has some 350,000 distinct CDR3 sequences; roughly 11% are singletons. Study results and caveats: The booster saw the reappearance of most primary-vaccination clones (approximately 97% CD4, almost 90% CD8).

This CDR3 is built from 15 residues. Germline V lookup: CDR1 LNHNV, CDR2 YYDKDF (reference sequence). V lost 0 bases to trimming and J lost 4 bases; unmatched junction nucleotides: 5. There are a few counts of this clonotype. The target antigen is unknown. The chain combines TRBV15 with TRBJ2-7, with 8 nucleotides matching TRBD2. Sample: PBMCs, taken on the day of the first yellow fever vaccination. The sequence derives from a man between 18 and 29 years old who received the YFV17D yellow fever vaccine. The DNA of the CDR3 is TGTGCCACCAGCAGAGACAGGGCGGGGGGTTACGAGCAGTACTTC. Protein: CATSRDRAGGYEQYF.